This T cell receptor beta chain was documented in a study of sequential checkpoint blockade in melanoma. This clone was counted a few times. Germline CDR1 MNHEY, CDR2 SMNVEV (reference sequence). J gave up 6 bases and V 4 bases, and 12 bases lay outside the gene matches. There are 16 residues in the CDR3. Sequenced by immunoSEQ multiplex PCR; TCRdb stores in-frame clones only, minus some. There are around 13,000 clones in the sample; around two thirds occur only once, and around a third lies in the top ten. Sample treatment: randomized to nivolumab then ipilimumab (arm A) or the reverse (arm B). DNA-damaging chemotherapy had not been given to any patient beforehand. From thawed PBMCs, live CD3+CD8+ cells negative for CD19 and CD56 were sorted.

This receptor was obtained from a human donor with melanoma. Sequencing used CD8+ T cells sorted from blood (inferred from file names), obtained from a patient given nivolumab and ipilimumab in sequence. V is TRBV27 and J is TRBJ2-7, with 10 bases that match TRBD2. This CDR3 reads CASSSLGSGRDGEQYF. The CDR3 DNA reads as TGTGCCAGCAGTTCCCTCGGGAGCGGGAGGGACGGCGAGCAGTACTTC.